The next 7 T cell receptor beta chains were all read from a single sample in a study of blood T cell repertoires in COVID-19 (TCRdb year 2020). Libraries were built with the immunoSEQ multiplex PCR assay. Entries here come from immuneACCESS through TCRdb and include only in-frame sequences with V and J called. Some clones fail to appear in such tables; in the studies checked, an unresolved V gene covers under half of the shortfall, and the cause of the remainder is unknown. The sample table contains about 180,000 clones; only one count was recorded for about 82% of them. The ten largest clonotypes hold around 8.6% of the sample. Input material: PBMCs or T cells enriched from blood (not recorded which). The receptors here all came from a woman aged 25 to 45 who had recovered from COVID-19.

This rearrangement joins TRBV15 to TRBJ2-7; no definite D call. The V gene lost 4 bases and the J gene lost 0 bases, with 13 bases spanning the gap. Per the germline V gene, CDR1 is LNHNV and CDR2 is YYDKDF (reference sequence). The CDR3 loop spans 15 amino acids. CDR3 loop: CATSISRHSSYEQYF. The CDR3 DNA is TGTGCCACCAGCATCTCGCGACATAGCTCCTACGAGCAGTACTTC.

The V call is TRBV24-1, the J call TRBJ2-3, with a weak D call TRBD2 (6 bases). This CDR3 contains 16 residues. Looked up from germline, CDR1 is KGHDR and CDR2 is SFDVKD. Trimming removed 3 bases at V and 4 bases at J, with 16 bases between. CDR3 nucleotide sequence: TGTGCCACCAGTGATACTGGCGGGAAGTGGGCAGATACGCAGTATTTT. Encoded protein: CATSDTGGKWADTQYF.

This clone appeared a few times. CDR3 amino acids: CASSSDRGGTYGYTF. For the CDR3, the DNA is TGTGCCAGCAGCTCGGACAGGGGGGGAACCTATGGCTACACCTTC. The J gene is TRBJ1-2, the V gene TRBV13, with 10 nucleotides matching TRBD1. In germline, CDR1 is PRHDT, CDR2 FYEKMQ (reference sequence). This CDR3 spans 15 amino acids. V lost 4 bases, J lost 4 bases, and 6 bases stayed unmatched.

The table lists this clone with a few counts. For the CDR3, the DNA is TGTGCCAGCAGCCAAATTGGGACAGGGGAGTCCTACGAGCAGTACTTC. Protein sequence: CASSQIGTGESYEQYF. This chain links TRBV3-1 (or the pseudogene TRBV3-2) with TRBJ2-7; 10 nucleotides align to TRBD1. CDR1 is LGHDT and CDR2 is YNNKEL in the germline V gene (reference sequence). The V and J ends lost 2 bases and 1 base, in that order; junction bases with no gene match: 5. This CDR3 has 16 residues.

The rearrangement uses TRBV6-2 or TRBV6-3 and TRBJ2-2; D unresolved. CDR1 is MNHEY, CDR2 SVGEGT, per germline. The length of the CDR3 is 13 residues. The ends were cut back, 2 bases at V and 7 bases at J, with 8 bases in the middle. CDR3 region: CASSYNPHGELFF. In DNA, the CDR3 is TGTGCCAGCAGTTACAACCCACACGGGGAGCTGTTTTTT.

V is TRBV6-1 and J is TRBJ2-7; D possibly corresponds to TRBD1 (6 bases). V lost 1 base, J lost 1 base, and 11 bases lay in between. The CDR3 has 15 residues. CDR1 and CDR2 (germline): MNHNS, SASEGT. As DNA, the CDR3 is TGTGCCAGCAGTGAAGTTTTCAGGGGATCCTACGAGCAGTACTTC. This codes for CASSEVFRGSYEQYF.

The chain combines TRBV5-6 with TRBJ2-3; TRBD2 might be the D (6 bases). The CDR3 has 15 residues. V was pared by 2 bases and J by 1 base, with 11 bases between. Germline V gene lookup returns CDR1 SGHDT and CDR2 YYEEEE. The CDR3, as DNA: TGTGCCAGCAGCTTAGGTAGCGGACGCACAGATACGCAGTATTTT. This gives the protein CASSLGSGRTDTQYF. Variable domain in full (rest from reference TRBV5-6 and TRBJ2-3): DAGVTQSPTHLIKTRGQQVTLRCSPKSGHDTVSWYQQALGQGPQFIFQYYEEEERQRGNFPDRFSGHQFPNYSSELNVNALLLGDSALYLCASSLGSGRTDTQYFGPGTRLTVL.